These T cell receptor beta chains were read from a single sample in a study of Ad26.COV2.S vaccination and SARS-CoV-2 variants. The data were produced by immunoSEQ multiplex PCR, yet TCRdb's version contains in-frame clones alone and is incomplete. The table lists over 350,000 clones, 75% to 90% of them singletons. The material was peripheral blood, obtained in a trial of Ad26.COV2.S vaccine versus placebo. The source of these receptors is a person aged 18-60 years who received the Ad26.COV2.S COVID-19 vaccine or a placebo. The CDR3 runs from the conserved cysteine through the conserved F or W. The D gene is left open where the match is weak. Clone size, where shown, is once, few, many, or a class for clones that have expanded.

clone_size,j_call,v_call,d_call,cdr3_aa,cdr3_nt
-,TRBJ1-4,TRBV7-2,TRBD1,CASSPDRVRGEKLFF,TGTGCCAGCAGCCCGGACAGGGTACGTGGTGAAAAACTGTTTTTT
-,TRBJ2-3,TRBV19,-,CASSITNSVRPDTQYF,TGTGCCAGTAGTATAACTAACTCAGTTCGGCCAGATACGCAGTATTTT
-,TRBJ1-1,TRBV7-9,-,CASSLGVDRNTEAFF,TGTGCCAGCAGCTTAGGGGTAGACAGGAACACTGAAGCTTTCTTT
once,TRBJ1-1,TRBV11-2,-,CASSSLTMGNMNTEAFF,TGTGCCAGCAGCTCCTTAACTATGGGTAACATGAACACTGAAGCTTTCTTT
once,TRBJ1-1,TRBV30,-,CAWSSTPDTEAFF,TGTGCCTGGAGCAGTACCCCGGACACTGAAGCTTTCTTT
-,TRBJ1-5,TRBV3-1/TRBV3-2,TRBD1,CASSNGQGEGQPQHF,TGTGCCAGCAGCAACGGACAGGGAGAGGGTCAGCCCCAGCATTTT
-,TRBJ2-3,TRBV3-1/TRBV3-2,-,CASSPGIARLADTQYF,TGTGCCAGCAGCCCAGGGATCGCCCGGTTGGCAGATACGCAGTATTTT
-,TRBJ1-4,TRBV6-5,-,CASSLSGGAGEKLFF,TGTGCCAGCAGTTTATCCGGGGGAGCCGGTGAAAAACTGTTTTTT
-,TRBJ2-5,TRBV5-4,-,CASSLPGQLQETQYF,TGTGCCAGCAGCCTACCGGGACAACTACAAGAGACCCAGTACTTC
-,TRBJ2-1,TRBV29-1,-,CSGTLVNEQFF,TGCAGCGGGACTCTGGTCAATGAGCAGTTCTTC
-,TRBJ1-1,TRBV6-4,-,CASGAAPREAFF,TGTGCCAGCGGGGCGGCCCCGCGTGAAGCTTTCTTT
-,TRBJ2-5,TRBV5-1,-,CASSLSGPPQETQYF,TGCGCCAGCAGCCTTTCAGGGCCCCCACAAGAGACCCAGTACTTC
-,TRBJ2-7,TRBV7-9,TRBD1,CASSSQTGASEQYF,TGTGCCAGCAGCTCTCAGACAGGGGCAAGCGAGCAGTACTTC
-,TRBJ1-5,TRBV5-8,-,CASSRTGQPQHF,TGTGCCAGCAGCAGGACTGGACAGCCCCAGCATTTT
-,TRBJ2-5,TRBV28,TRBD2,CASSLSLAGDQETQYF,TGTGCCAGCAGTTTATCACTAGCGGGGGATCAAGAGACCCAGTACTTC
-,TRBJ2-1,TRBV10-3,TRBD2,CAISVGSSGGAYEQFF,TGTGCCATCAGTGTCGGGTCTAGCGGGGGGGCCTATGAGCAGTTCTTC
-,TRBJ2-3,TRBV15,-,CATSRLGTDTQYF,TGTGCCACCAGCAGACTCGGCACAGATACGCAGTATTTT
-,TRBJ2-3,TRBV5-1,-,CASSLAGTDTQYF,TGCGCCAGCAGCTTGGCGGGCACAGATACGCAGTATTTT
-,TRBJ2-1,TRBV5-1,-,CASSGDRPWDEQFF,TGCGCCAGCAGTGGGGACCGTCCCTGGGATGAGCAGTTCTTC
few,TRBJ1-6,TRBV2,-,CASSVERQGPSPLHF,TGTGCCAGCAGTGTCGAGAGGCAGGGACCTTCACCCCTCCACTTT